This TCR beta chain came from a study of siplizumab effects on memory and regulatory T cells (dated by TCRdb to the late 2010s). Context from the whole study: The effect of the anti-CD2 antibody siplizumab on alloreactive T-cell subsets was examined in allogeneic mixed lymphocyte reactions constructed from human PBMCs. Broad study findings and their caveats: Unstimulated naive T cells appeared more diverse than memory T cells, and naive cells seemed to contribute substantially to the alloresponse. No functional confirmation was obtained for the suppressive function of proliferating Tregs from siplizumab cultures. Because sequences at frequencies below about 10^-5 were poorly captured, only a minor fraction of alloreactive clones could be mapped back to unstimulated subsets. In reactions with siplizumab, an average of approximately 69% of mappable alloreactive CD4+ clones were Treg-derived, compared with 26.9% in control reactions. Siplizumab significantly lowered the cumulative frequency of alloreactive sequences that could be traced to unstimulated CD4+ memory T cells. Roughly 80-95% of proliferating CD4+ or CD8+ clones could not be assigned a naive or memory phenotype.

With respect to this clone: The antigen it binds to is not known. Per-nucleotide qualities are absent, and no much larger clonotype sits a single base away.

Sorted unstimulated T cells and proliferating T cells recovered from mixed lymphocyte reactions were subjected to TCRbeta CDR3 sequencing. Fresh whole blood from ten HLA-typed healthy donors was used as the source from which PBMCs were isolated. Unstimulated CD4+ non-regulatory T cells were FACS-sorted to map the origin of alloreactive clones. From the germline V gene (reference sequence), CDR1 is SGHNT and CDR2 is YYREEE. Trimming leaves V shorter by 3 bases and J shorter by 3 bases, with the junction holding 3 bases beyond the gene matches. Including the terminal cysteine and phenylalanine, the CDR3 comprises 14 residues. The only DNA kept is the CDR3, 42 bases in frame from the first base. Preparation of the library involved the immunoSEQ multiplex PCR assay. Roughly 10^5 TCR templates per sample were assayed on the deep sequencing platform. Genomic DNA extracted from sorted T cells was used for TCRbeta CDR3 sequencing. In the source study's methods: The R programming language was used for clonal analysis of TCRbeta CDR3 data. Unstimulated samples were compared with post-reaction CFSE-low samples to define alloreactive CD4+ and CD8+ clones. Alloreactive CD4+ clones were assigned to regulatory or non-regulatory origin by matching sequences to sorted unstimulated Treg and non-Treg repertoires. TCRdb limited this immuneACCESS table to in-frame rearrangements with V and J called. A share of clones is missing; checked studies link under half to unresolved V genes, and the rest is unexplained. V, J and clone size reflect that table, while D and trimming were determined from the DNA. The sample profile shows around 110,000 clones; approximately 94% of them were found once. The leading ten clones occupy roughly 1.7% of the sample.

This receptor was obtained from a human donor in good health. In this chain, TRBV5-4 is recombined with TRBJ2-5; 9 nucleotides in the junction match TRBD1. The sample consisted of non-Treg CD4+ T cells sorted from blood. In light of the paper, this sample's cell subset or site label describes: FACS-sorted unstimulated CD4+ non-regulatory T cells. CDR3 region: CASSSRTGEETQYF. The base sequence is TGTGCCAGCAGCTCGAGGACAGGGGAAGAGACCCAGTACTTC.